Below, 7 T cell receptor beta chains from the same sample are listed, as sequenced in a study of radiation and T cells in renal cell carcinoma. Measured with immunoSEQ multiplex PCR; TCRdb has only the in-frame clones, and not every one. The profile shows tens of thousands of clones, around 78% of them singletons. Time point denoted: baseline pretreatment blood. Noted treatment: 15 Gy SBRT to primary tumor, nephrectomy 4 weeks later. Source: blood, taken from a patient whose treatment included radiotherapy and nephrectomy. These receptors all come from a man between 60 and 75 years old with renal cell carcinoma.

J is TRBJ2-5 and V is TRBV14, with D possibly TRBD1 on 5 matching bases. The CDR3 consists of 13 residues. Trimming left V 1 base short and J 4 bases short, with 7 bases between. The germline V gene encodes CDR1 SGHDN and CDR2 FVKESK. The CDR3 coding sequence is TGTGCCAGCAGCCAAGTCAGGGCAGAGACCCAGTACTTC. Translating gives CASSQVRAETQYF.

This clone showed up just a few times. The chain combines TRBV11-2 with TRBJ1-6, with 7 bases fitting TRBD1. CDR3 size: 19 residues. V was pared by 0 bases and J by 6 bases, with 14 bases of the junction left unmatched. Germline loops: CDR1 SGHAT, CDR2 FQNNGV. CDR3 DNA sequence: TGTGCCAGCAGCTTAGATCGCCAAACCAGGGGGTCTGGTAATTCACCCCTCCACTTT. Encoded protein: CASSLDRQTRGSGNSPLHF.

V gene TRBV5-1 combines with J gene TRBJ1-1; possibly TRBD1 for D (5 bases). V gave up 1 base and J gave up 7 bases, with 14 bases separating them. The CDR3 loop spans 14 amino acids. In germline, CDR1 is SGHRS, CDR2 YFSETQ. In nucleotides, the CDR3 is TGCGCCAGCAGCTTGAGGTCCAGGGAAAATGAAGCTTTCTTT. It codes for CASSLRSRENEAFF.

This chain uses TRBV7-3 with TRBJ1-3; D perhaps matches TRBD1 (5 bases). This CDR3 comprises 14 residues. Germline assignment: CDR1 SGHTA and CDR2 FQGTGA. Between the trimmed V and J ends, which lost 5 bases and 4 bases, there was a span of 12 bases. The CDR3, as DNA: TGTGCCAGCAGCCCGAACGGGGCCGGAAACACCATATATTTT. Its translation is CASSPNGAGNTIYF.

The chain combines TRBV6-5 with TRBJ2-5; D is uncertain. The last part of the DNA fits TRBJ2-7 better; the J call may be wrong. The CDR3 sequence is 14 residues long. CDR1 and CDR2 from the germline V gene are MNHEY and SVGAGI. This CDR3 is CASSYSGRPYEQYF. The CDR3 nucleotides are TGTGCCAGCAGTTACTCCGGTAGACCCTACGAGCAGTACTTC.

In this sample, this clone turned up a few times. J is TRBJ2-3 and V is TRBV5-1; 8 bases match TRBD1. The CDR3 has 16 amino acids. Germline assignment: CDR1 SGHRS and CDR2 YFSETQ. J lost 4 bases, V lost 4 bases, and 11 bases had no gene match. CDR3 nucleotides: TGCGCCAGCAGCACCGCATGGACAGGGTCCGCAGATACGCAGTATTTT. This translates into CASSTAWTGSADTQYF.

The chain joins TRBV7-6 to TRBJ1-2, with D perhaps matching TRBD1 (6 bases). The CDR3 runs 13 residues. V was cut by 5 bases and J by 2 bases, with 9 bases left in between. Germline CDR1 is SGHVS and CDR2 is FNYEAQ. The DNA for the CDR3 is TGTGCCAGCAGCCGGACAGAGAACTATGGCTACACCTTC. Translating gives CASSRTENYGYTF.